This passage covers 11 T cell receptor beta chains from one sample sequenced in a study of cytomegalovirus exposure and HLA in healthy donors. The PCR ran on 60 Vbeta and 13 Jbeta primers. The table came from immunoSEQ multiplex PCR; TCRdb's copy has only in-frame clones and leaves some out. The sample has tens of thousands of clones, and its top ten clones hold 3% to 4%. Material: PBMCs. The source is a young man in good health and CMV-seropositive.

The V gene is TRBV9, the J gene TRBJ2-1; D uncertain. V dropped 3 bases and J dropped 4 bases, with 11 bases sitting between them. The CDR3 has 14 amino acids. Germline V CDR1 and CDR2: SGDLS, YYNGEE. The DNA for the CDR3 is TGTGCCAGCAGCGCTAACGGAGATTACAATGAGCAGTTCTTC. It codes for CASSANGDYNEQFF.

This rearrangement joins TRBV5-4 to TRBJ2-3; 14 positions agree with TRBD2. The CDR3 totals 16 residues. V lost 3 bases to trimming and J lost 2 bases; unmatched junction nucleotides: 2. Germline loops: CDR1 SGHNT, CDR2 YYREEE (reference sequence). CDR3 in amino acids: CASSSGLAGVTDTQYF. The CDR3 nucleotides read TGTGCCAGCAGCTCGGGACTAGCGGGAGTCACAGATACGCAGTATTTT. The entire variable domain, with the rest obtained from reference TRBV5-4 and TRBJ2-3, is as follows: ETGVTQSPTHLIKTRGQQVTLRCSSQSGHNTVSWYQQALGQGPQFIFQYYREEENGRGNFPPRFSGLQFPNYSSELNVNALELDDSALYLCASSSGLAGVTDTQYFGPGTRLTVL.

The CDR3 here is CASSRQSSYEQYF. CDR3 bases: TGTGCCAGTAGTCGACAGAGCTCCTACGAGCAGTACTTC. The chain employs TRBV19 and TRBJ2-7; a possible D gene is TRBD1 (5 bases). From germline, CDR1 is LNHDA and CDR2 SQIVND (reference sequence). This CDR3 region has 13 residues. The V end lost 5 bases, the J end lost 0 bases, and 8 bases lay between the germline ends.

The chain links TRBV5-1 to TRBJ2-6; possibly TRBD1 for D (6 bases). The V and J ends lost 0 bases and 3 bases respectively, with 10 bases between them. Germline CDR1 reads SGHRS; CDR2 reads YFSETQ. The CDR3 spans 16 residues. The CDR3 DNA follows: TGCGCCAGCAGCTTGGCCCAGGGGAGTGGGGCCAACGTCCTGACTTTC. It encodes CASSLAQGSGANVLTF.

In nucleotides, the CDR3 is TGTGCCAGCAGCTTAGATTGGACAGCGAACTATGGCTACACCTTC. Protein sequence: CASSLDWTANYGYTF. The chain carries TRBV7-9 and TRBJ1-2; maybe TRBD1 (6 bases). CDR1 SEHNR and CDR2 FQNEAQ come from the germline V gene (reference sequence). Between the trimmed V and J ends, which lost 1 base and 2 bases, there was a span of 11 bases. The CDR3 is 15 amino acids.

The V gene is TRBV5-1, the J gene TRBJ1-2; D is undetermined. The CDR3 has 14 residues. Germline assignment: CDR1 SGHRS and CDR2 YFSETQ. Trimming took off 4 bases at V and 2 bases at J, with 12 bases between the two ends. DNA for the CDR3: TGCGCCAGCAGCCCCAGAGGCGAAAACTATGGCTACACCTTC. This gives the protein CASSPRGENYGYTF.

The chain has TRBV6-1 and TRBJ2-1, with 15 bases aligning to TRBD2. Per the germline V gene, CDR1 is MNHNS and CDR2 is SASEGT. The CDR3 has 13 amino acids. V dropped 10 bases and J dropped 11; count of bases not matched to a gene: 6. For the CDR3, the DNA is TGTGCCACCGGACTAGCGGGAGGGCCTAAGCAGTTCTTC. Translation gives CATGLAGGPKQFF.

The rearrangement uses TRBV11-2 and TRBJ1-1; D gene ambiguous. The CDR3 sequence is 12 residues long. Germline values: CDR1 SGHAT, CDR2 FQNNGV. The V and J ends lost 1 base and 10 bases respectively, with 10 bases between them. The CDR3 sequence is CASSLVGLGAFF. CDR3 bases: TGTGCCAGCAGCTTAGTTGGGCTTGGAGCTTTCTTT.

The V call is TRBV25-1, the J call TRBJ2-5; 8 positions match TRBD2. CDR3 size: 15 residues. With 3 bases clipped from V and 1 base from J, the junction kept 4 bases outside the gene matches. Germline loops: CDR1 MGHDK, CDR2 SYGVNS. The CDR3 loop reads CASSDPTSVQETQYF. The CDR3 DNA follows: TGTGCCAGCAGTGACCCGACTAGCGTCCAAGAGACCCAGTACTTC.

The CDR3: CASWTGFGEKLFF. The CDR3 coding sequence is TGTGCCAGTTGGACAGGGTTTGGCGAAAAACTGTTTTTT. The chain couples TRBV19 to TRBJ1-4, with 8 bases that match TRBD1. Per the germline V gene, CDR1 is LNHDA and CDR2 is SQIVND (reference sequence). With 8 bases clipped from V and 8 bases from J, the junction kept 7 bases outside the gene matches. The CDR3 consists of 13 residues.

The V gene is TRBV5-1, the J gene TRBJ2-1, with 12 nucleotides matching TRBD2. Per the germline V gene, CDR1 is SGHRS and CDR2 is YFSETQ. CDR3 size: 18 residues. With 0 bases clipped from V and 3 bases from J, the junction kept 7 bases outside the gene matches. The CDR3 DNA is TGCGCCAGCAGCTTGGCCGGACTAGCGGGGCACCTCTACAATGAGCAGTTCTTC. Residues: CASSLAGLAGHLYNEQFF.